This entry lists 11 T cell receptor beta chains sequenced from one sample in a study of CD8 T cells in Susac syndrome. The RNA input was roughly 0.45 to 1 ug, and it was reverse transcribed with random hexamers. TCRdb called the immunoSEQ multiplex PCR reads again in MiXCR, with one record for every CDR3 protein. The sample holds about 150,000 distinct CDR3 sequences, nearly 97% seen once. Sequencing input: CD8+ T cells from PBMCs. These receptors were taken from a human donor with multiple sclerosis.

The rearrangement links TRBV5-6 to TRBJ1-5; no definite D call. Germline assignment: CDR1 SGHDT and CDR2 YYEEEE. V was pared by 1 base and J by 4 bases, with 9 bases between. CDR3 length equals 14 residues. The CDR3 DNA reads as TGTGCCAGCAGCTTGACGCCGGGGAATCAGCCCCAGCATTTT. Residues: CASSLTPGNQPQHF.

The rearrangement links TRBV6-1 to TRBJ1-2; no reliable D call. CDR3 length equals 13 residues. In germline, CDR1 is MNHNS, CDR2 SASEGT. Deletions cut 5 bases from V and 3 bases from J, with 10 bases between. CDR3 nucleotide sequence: TGTGCCAGCAGTTACGCGAATCACTATGGCTACACCTTC. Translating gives CASSYANHYGYTF.

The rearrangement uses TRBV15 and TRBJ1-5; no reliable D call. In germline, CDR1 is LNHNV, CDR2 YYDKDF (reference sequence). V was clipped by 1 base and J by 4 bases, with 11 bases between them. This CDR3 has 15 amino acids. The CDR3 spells CATSRGLEGNQPQHF. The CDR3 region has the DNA TGTGCCACCAGCAGAGGACTGGAAGGGAATCAGCCCCAGCATTTT.

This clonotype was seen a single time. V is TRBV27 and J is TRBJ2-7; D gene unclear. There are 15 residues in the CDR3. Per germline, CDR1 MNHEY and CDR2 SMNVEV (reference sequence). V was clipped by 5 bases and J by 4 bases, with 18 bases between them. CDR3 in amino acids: CASSPSPLRLYEQYV. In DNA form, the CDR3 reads TGTGCCAGCAGTCCGAGTCCCCTCAGGTTGTACGAGCAGTACGTC.

CDR3 in amino acids: CASSRMDTSTDTQYF. In nucleotides, the CDR3 is TGTGCCAGCAGCCGAATGGACACCAGCACAGATACGCAGTATTTT. The chain combines TRBV3-1 with TRBJ2-3; D is possibly TRBD1 (5 bases). The V gene lost 4 bases and the J gene lost 0 bases, with 11 bases spanning the gap. Germline loops: CDR1 LGHDT, CDR2 YNNKEL (reference sequence). The CDR3 consists of 15 residues.

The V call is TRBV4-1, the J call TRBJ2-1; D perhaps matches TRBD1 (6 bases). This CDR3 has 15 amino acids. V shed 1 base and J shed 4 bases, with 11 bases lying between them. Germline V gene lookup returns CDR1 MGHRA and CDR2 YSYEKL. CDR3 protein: CASSQAARGYNEQFF. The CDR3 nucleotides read TGCGCCAGCAGCCAAGCTGCCAGGGGTTACAATGAGCAGTTCTTC.

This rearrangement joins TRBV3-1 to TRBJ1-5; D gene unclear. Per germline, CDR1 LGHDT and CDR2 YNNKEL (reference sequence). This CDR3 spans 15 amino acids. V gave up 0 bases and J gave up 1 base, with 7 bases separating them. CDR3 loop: CASSQDRRSNQPQHF. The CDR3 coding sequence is TGTGCCAGCAGCCAAGATCGTCGGAGCAATCAGCCCCAGCATTTT.

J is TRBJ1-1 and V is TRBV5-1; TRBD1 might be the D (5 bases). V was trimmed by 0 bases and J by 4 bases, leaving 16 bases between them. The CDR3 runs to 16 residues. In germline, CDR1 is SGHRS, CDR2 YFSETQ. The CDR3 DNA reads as TGCGCCAGCAGCTTGGGATACAGGCTGACCGGCACTGAAGCTTTCTTT. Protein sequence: CASSLGYRLTGTEAFF.

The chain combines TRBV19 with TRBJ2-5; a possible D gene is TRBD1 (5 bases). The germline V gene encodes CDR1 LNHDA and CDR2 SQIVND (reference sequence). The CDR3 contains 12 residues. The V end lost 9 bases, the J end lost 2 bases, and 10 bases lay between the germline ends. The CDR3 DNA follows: TGTGCCAGCAAGGGGAAACAAGAGACCCAGTACTTC. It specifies CASKGKQETQYF.

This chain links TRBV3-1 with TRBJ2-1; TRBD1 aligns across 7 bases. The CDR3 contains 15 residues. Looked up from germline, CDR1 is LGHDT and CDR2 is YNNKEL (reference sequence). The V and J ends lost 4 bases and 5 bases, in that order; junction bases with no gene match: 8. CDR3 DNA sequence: TGTGCCAGCAGCCCGTGGGACAGTGGAAACAATGAGCAGTTCTTC. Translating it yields CASSPWDSGNNEQFF.

CDR3 nucleotides: TGTGCCAGCATCCCACTTGGGGGACCTAGCACAGATACGCAGTATTTT. This codes for CASIPLGGPSTDTQYF. This chain connects TRBV7-9 to TRBJ2-3; D possibly uses TRBD1 or TRBD2 (5 bases each). Deletions cut 7 bases from V and 0 bases from J, with 17 bases between. The CDR3 totals 16 residues. Germline V gene lookup returns CDR1 SEHNR and CDR2 FQNEAQ (reference sequence).